This T cell receptor beta chain appears in the sequencing data of a study of T cell changes during pregnancy in multiple sclerosis. TCRdb's table, derived via immunoSEQ multiplex PCR, lists solely in-frame clones and lacks some. The sample lists 30,000 to 50,000 clones; 92% were seen once. The CDR3 loop spans 16 amino acids. CDR1 and CDR2 (germline): LNHDA, SQIVND (reference sequence). J was trimmed by 1 base and V by 5 bases; bases with no gene match: 5. The genes are TRBV19 and TRBJ2-1; 10 nucleotides match TRBD2. The material sequenced was CD4+ T cells from peripheral blood mononuclear cells, taken in the third trimester of pregnancy. The clonotype was recovered from a female donor with multiple sclerosis, enrolled in a pregnancy study. CDR3 protein: CASSLTSGKSYNEQFF. CDR3 nucleotides: TGTGCCAGTAGTCTAACTAGCGGGAAGTCCTACAATGAGCAGTTCTTC.